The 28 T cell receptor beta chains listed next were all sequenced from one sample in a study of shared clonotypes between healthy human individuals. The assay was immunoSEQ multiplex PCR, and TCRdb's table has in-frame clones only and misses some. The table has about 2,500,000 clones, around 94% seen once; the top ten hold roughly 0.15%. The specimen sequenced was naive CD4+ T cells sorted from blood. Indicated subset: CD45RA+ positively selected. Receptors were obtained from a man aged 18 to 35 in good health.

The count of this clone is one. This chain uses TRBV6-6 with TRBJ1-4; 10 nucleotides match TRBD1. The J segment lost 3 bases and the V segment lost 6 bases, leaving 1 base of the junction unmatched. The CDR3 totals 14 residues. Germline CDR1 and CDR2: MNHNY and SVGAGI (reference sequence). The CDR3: CASRGTGANEKLFF. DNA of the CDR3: TGTGCCAGCAGGGGGACAGGGGCTAATGAAAAACTGTTTTTT.

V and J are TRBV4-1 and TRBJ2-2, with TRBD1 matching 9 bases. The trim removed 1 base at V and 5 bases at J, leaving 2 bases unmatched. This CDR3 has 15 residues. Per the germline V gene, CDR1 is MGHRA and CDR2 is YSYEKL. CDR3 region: CASSQGGTGTGELFF. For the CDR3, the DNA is TGCGCCAGCAGCCAAGGCGGGACAGGGACCGGGGAGCTGTTTTTT.

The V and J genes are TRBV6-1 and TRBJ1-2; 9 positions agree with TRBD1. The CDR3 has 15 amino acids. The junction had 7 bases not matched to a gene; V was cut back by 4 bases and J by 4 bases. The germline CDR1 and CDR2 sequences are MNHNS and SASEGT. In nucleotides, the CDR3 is TGTGCCAGCAGTGGGACAGGGGTTCCGGGCTATGGCTACACCTTC. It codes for CASSGTGVPGYGYTF.

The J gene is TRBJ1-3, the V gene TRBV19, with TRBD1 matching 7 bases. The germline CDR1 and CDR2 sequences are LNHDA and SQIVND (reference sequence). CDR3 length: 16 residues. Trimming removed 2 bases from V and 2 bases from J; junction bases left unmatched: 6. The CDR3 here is CASSIPTGTTGNTIYF. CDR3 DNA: TGTGCCAGTAGTATACCGACAGGGACGACTGGAAACACCATATATTTT.

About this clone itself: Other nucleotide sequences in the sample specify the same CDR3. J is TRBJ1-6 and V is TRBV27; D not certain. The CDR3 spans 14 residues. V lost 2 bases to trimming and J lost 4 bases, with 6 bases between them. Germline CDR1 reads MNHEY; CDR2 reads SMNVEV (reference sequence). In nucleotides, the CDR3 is TGTGCCAGCAGTTTAGGGAGTTATAATTCACCCCTCCACTTT. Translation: CASSLGSYNSPLHF.

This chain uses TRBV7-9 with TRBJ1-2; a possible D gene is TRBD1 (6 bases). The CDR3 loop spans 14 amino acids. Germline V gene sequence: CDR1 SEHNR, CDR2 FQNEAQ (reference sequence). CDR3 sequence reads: CVTSTGTFGYGYTF. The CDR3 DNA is TGTGTCACCAGCACAGGGACTTTCGGCTATGGCTACACCTTC. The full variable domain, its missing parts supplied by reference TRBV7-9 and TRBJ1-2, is DTGVSQNPRHKITKRGQNVTFRCDPISEHNRLYWYRQTLGQGPEFLTYFQNEAQLEKSRLLSDRFSAERPKGSFSTLEIQRTEQGDSAMYLCVTSTGTFGYGYTFGSGTRLTVV.

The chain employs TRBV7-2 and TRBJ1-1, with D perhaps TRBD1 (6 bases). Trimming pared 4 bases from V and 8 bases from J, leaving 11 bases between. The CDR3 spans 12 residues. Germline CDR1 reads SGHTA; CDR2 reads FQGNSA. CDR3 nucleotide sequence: TGTGCCAGCAGCTCAGTACAGGGAGAAGCTTTCTTT. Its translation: CASSSVQGEAFF.

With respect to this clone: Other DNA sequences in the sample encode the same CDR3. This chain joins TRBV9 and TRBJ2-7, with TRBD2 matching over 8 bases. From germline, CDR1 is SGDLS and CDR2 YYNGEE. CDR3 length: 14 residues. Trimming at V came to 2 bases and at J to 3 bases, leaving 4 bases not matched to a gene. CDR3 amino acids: CASSVTTSGYEQYF. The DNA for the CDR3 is TGTGCCAGCAGCGTGACTACTAGCGGCTACGAGCAGTACTTC.

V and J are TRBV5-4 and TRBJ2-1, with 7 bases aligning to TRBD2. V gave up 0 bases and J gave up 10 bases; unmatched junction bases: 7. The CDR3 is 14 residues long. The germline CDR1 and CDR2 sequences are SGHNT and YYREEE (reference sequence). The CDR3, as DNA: TGTGCCAGCAGCTTGGTCACCGCGCGGGGGGAGCAGTTCTTC. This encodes CASSLVTARGEQFF.

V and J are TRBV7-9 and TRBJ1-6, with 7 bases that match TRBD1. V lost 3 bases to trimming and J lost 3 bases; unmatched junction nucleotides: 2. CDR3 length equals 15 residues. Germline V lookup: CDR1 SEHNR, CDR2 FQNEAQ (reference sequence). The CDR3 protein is CASSLTGNYNSPLHF. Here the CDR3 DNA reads TGTGCCAGCAGCTTGACAGGGAACTATAATTCACCCCTCCACTTT.

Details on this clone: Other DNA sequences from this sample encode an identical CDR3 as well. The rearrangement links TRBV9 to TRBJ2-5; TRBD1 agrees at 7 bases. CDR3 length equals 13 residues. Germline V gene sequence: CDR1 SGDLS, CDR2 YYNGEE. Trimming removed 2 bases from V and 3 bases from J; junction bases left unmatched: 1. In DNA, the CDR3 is TGTGCCAGCAGCGTCACAGGGGAAGAGACCCAGTACTTC. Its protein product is CASSVTGEETQYF. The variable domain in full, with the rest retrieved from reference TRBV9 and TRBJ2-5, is DSGVTQTPKHLITATGQRVTLRCSPRSGDLSVYWYQQSLDQGLQFLIQYYNGEERAKGNILERFSAQQFPDLHSELNLSSLELGDSALYFCASSVTGEETQYFGPGTRLLVL.

The CDR3 protein is CASSSSGSREQYF. As DNA, the CDR3 is TGCGCCAGCAGCTCCTCGGGGAGCCGCGAGCAGTACTTC. The rearrangement links TRBV5-1 to TRBJ2-7; D is perhaps TRBD2 (5 bases). The CDR3 contains 13 residues. The germline V gene has CDR1 SGHRS and CDR2 YFSETQ. V was clipped by 3 bases and J by 6 bases, with 13 bases between them.

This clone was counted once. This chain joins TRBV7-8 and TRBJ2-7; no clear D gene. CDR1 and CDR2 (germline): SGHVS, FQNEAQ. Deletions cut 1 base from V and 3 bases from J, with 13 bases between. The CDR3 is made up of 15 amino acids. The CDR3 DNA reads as TGTGCCAGCAGCTTAGTGGGTAGTGGGATCTACGAGCAGTACTTC. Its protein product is CASSLVGSGIYEQYF.

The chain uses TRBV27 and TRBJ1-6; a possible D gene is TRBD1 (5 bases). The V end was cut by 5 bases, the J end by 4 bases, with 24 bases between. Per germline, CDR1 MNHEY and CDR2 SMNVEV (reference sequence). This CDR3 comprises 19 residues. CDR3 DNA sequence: TGTGCCAGCAGTCCAGCAGGCGCTAACAGAGGGGAGTATAATTCACCCCTCCACTTT. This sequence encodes CASSPAGANRGEYNSPLHF.

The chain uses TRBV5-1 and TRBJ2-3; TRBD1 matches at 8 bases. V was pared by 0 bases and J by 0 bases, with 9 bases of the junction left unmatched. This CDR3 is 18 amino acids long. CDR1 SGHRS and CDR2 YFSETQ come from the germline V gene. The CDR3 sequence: CASSLGPQGARSTDTQYF. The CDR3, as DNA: TGCGCCAGCAGCTTGGGACCCCAGGGGGCAAGGAGCACAGATACGCAGTATTTT.

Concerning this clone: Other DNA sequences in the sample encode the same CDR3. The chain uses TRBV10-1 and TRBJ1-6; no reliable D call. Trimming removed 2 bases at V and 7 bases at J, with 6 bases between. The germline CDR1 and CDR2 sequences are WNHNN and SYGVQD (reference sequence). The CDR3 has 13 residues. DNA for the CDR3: TGCGCCAGCAGTGAGGGGCTGAATTCACCCCTCCACTTT. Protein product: CASSEGLNSPLHF.

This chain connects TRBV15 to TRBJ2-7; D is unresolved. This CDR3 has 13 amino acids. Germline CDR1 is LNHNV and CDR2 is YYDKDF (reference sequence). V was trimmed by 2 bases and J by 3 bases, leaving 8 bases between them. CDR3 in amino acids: CATSRNVGYEQYF. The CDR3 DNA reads TGTGCCACCAGCAGAAACGTGGGCTACGAGCAGTACTTC. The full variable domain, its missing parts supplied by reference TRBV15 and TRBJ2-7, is DAMVIQNPRYQVTQFGKPVTLSCSQTLNHNVMYWYQQKSSQAPKLLFHYYDKDFNNEADTPDNFQSRRPNTSFCFLDIRSPGLGDTAMYLCATSRNVGYEQYFGPGTRLTVT.

The chain's CDR3 is CAWSGRDSNTDTQYF. CDR3 DNA sequence: TGTGCCTGGAGTGGCCGGGACTCAAACACAGATACGCAGTATTTT. The chain employs TRBV30 and TRBJ2-3; TRBD2 is a possible D gene (6 bases). The V gene's germline CDR1 is GTSNPN and CDR2 SVGIG (reference sequence). This CDR3 region has 15 residues. V lost 1 base, J lost 2 bases, and 13 bases lay in between. Filled out from reference TRBV30 and TRBJ2-3, the complete variable domain reads SQTIHQWPATLVQPVGSPLSLECTVEGTSNPNLYWYRQAAGRGLQLLFYSVGIGQISSEVPQNLSASRPQDRQFILSSKKLLLSDSGFYLCAWSGRDSNTDTQYFGPGTRLTVL.

DNA of the CDR3: TGTGCCAGCAGCGTAGCCCCGGACTTCGGTGAGCAGTTCTTC. It codes for CASSVAPDFGEQFF. The J gene is TRBJ2-1, the V gene TRBV9, with D maybe TRBD2 (5 bases). The germline gives CDR1 SGDLS, CDR2 YYNGEE. The germline V and J ends were trimmed by 0 bases and 9 bases, with 13 bases remaining between them. CDR3 length: 14 residues.

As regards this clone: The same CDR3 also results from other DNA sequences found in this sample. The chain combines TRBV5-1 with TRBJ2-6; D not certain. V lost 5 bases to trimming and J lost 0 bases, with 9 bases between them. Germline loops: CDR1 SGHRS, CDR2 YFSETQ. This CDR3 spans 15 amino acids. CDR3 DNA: TGCGCCAGCAGTCCTACAGCCTCTGGGGCCAACGTCCTGACTTTC. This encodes CASSPTASGANVLTF.

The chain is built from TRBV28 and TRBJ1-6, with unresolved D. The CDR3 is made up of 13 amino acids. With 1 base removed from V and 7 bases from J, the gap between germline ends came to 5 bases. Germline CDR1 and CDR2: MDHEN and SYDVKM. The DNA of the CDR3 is TGTGCCAGCAGTTTATCCCGGAATTCACCCCTCCACTTT. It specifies CASSLSRNSPLHF. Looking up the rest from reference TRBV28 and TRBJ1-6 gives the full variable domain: DVKVTQSSRYLVKRTGEKVFLECVQDMDHENMFWYRQDPGLGLRLIYFSYDVKMKEKGDIPEGYSVSREKKERFSLILESASTNQTSMYLCASSLSRNSPLHFGNGTRLTVT.

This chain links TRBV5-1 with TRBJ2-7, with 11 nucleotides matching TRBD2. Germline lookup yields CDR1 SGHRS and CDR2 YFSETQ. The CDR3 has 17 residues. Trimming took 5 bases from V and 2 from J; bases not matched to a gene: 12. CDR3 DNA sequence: TGCGCCAGCAGACCGGGACTAGCGGACCTAGGTGCCTACGAGCAGTACTTC. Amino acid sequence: CASRPGLADLGAYEQYF.

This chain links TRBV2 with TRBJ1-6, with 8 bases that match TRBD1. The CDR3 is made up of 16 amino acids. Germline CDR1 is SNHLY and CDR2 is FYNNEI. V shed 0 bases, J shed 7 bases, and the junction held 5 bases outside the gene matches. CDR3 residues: CASSEAGGQANSPLHF. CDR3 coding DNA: TGTGCCAGCAGTGAAGCAGGGGGACAGGCCAATTCACCCCTCCACTTT.

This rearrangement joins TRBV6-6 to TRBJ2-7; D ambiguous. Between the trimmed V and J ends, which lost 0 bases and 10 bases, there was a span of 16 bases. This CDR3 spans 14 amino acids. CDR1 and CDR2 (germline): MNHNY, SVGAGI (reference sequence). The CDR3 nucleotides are TGTGCCAGCAGTTACTCGGTTTCCCCTCCGCGTCAGTACTTC. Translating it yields CASSYSVSPPRQYF.

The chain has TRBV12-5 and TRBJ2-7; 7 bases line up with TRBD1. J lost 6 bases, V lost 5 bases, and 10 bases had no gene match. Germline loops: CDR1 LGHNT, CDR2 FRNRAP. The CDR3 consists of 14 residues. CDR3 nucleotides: TGTGCTAGTGGTCTATCCGGGACAGCAGGCGAGCAGTACTTC. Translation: CASGLSGTAGEQYF.

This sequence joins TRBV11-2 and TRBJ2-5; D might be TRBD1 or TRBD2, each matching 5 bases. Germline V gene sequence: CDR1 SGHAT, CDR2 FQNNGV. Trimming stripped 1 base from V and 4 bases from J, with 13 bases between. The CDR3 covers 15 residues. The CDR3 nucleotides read TGTGCCAGCAGCTTAGGGGACCTCGGGGCAGAGACCCAGTACTTC. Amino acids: CASSLGDLGAETQYF. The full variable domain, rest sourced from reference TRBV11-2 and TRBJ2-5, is EAGVAQSPRYKIIEKRQSVAFWCNPISGHATLYWYQQILGQGPKLLIQFQNNGVVDDSQLPKDRFSAERLKGVDSTLKIQPAKLEDSAVYLCASSLGDLGAETQYFGPGTRLLVL.

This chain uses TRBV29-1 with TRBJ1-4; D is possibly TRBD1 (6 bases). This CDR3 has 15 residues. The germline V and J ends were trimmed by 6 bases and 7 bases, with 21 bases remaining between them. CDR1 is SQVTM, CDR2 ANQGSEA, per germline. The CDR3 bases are TGCAGCGTCTTAACCGGGACATTCTTTAGTGAAAAACTGTTTTTT. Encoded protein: CSVLTGTFFSEKLFF.

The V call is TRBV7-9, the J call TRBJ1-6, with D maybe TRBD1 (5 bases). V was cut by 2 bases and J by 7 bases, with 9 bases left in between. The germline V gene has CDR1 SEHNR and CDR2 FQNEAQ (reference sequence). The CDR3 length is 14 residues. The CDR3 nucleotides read TGTGCCAGCAGCTTAACGACAGCGAATTCACCCCTCCACTTT. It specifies CASSLTTANSPLHF.